This T cell receptor beta chain comes out of a study of OX40 agonist ivuxolimab in advanced cancers. Background for the entire study: Ivuxolimab was an agonistic, fully human IgG2 monoclonal antibody directed against OX40 (CD134), a costimulatory receptor. Intravenous ivuxolimab was administered to patients every 2 weeks at six dose levels: 0.01, 0.1, 0.3, 1.5, 3 and 10 mg/kg. Of the 50 or so patients in dose escalation, 19 had hepatocellular carcinoma, roughly 15 had melanoma, 9 had renal cell carcinoma and 9 had head and neck cancer. In the dose-escalation cohort, about four fifths of patients were male, and the mean age was approximately 60 years with a range of about 23 to 79. Prior anti-PD-1, anti-PD-L1 or anti-CTLA-4 therapy was permitted, and checkpoint inhibitors had been received by about two fifths of dose-escalation patients. Three dose-escalation patients achieved partial responses, one with hepatocellular carcinoma and two with cutaneous melanoma. Peripheral TCRbeta sequencing was intended to test whether TCR sequence diversity was altered and clonal T-cell expansion was caused by ivuxolimab. The paper covers the monotherapy dose-escalation part of the phase I ivuxolimab trial, which included N of about 50 patients. Overall study results and their limits: Antigen specificity was not determined for the clonally expanded peripheral T cells. In the 0.1-3.0 mg/kg groups, partial responders were among the patients with the lowest normalized peripheral clonal expansion, particularly in CD8+ T cells. At doses of 0.1 to 3.0 mg/kg, clonal expansion of both CD4+ and CD8+ blood T cells was observed from baseline to week 6. On average, CD8+ T cells showed more expanded clones than CD4+ T cells after ivuxolimab. Low levels of normalized T-cell clonal expansion were also seen in some patients who did not respond.

Patients with autoimmune disease history or receiving systemic immunosuppression were excluded from the trial. Peripheral blood for TCR sequencing was collected from all dose cohorts at baseline, on cycle 4 day 1, and on cycle 7 day 1. Samples came from an open-label, multicenter, first-in-human phase I dose-escalation trial of ivuxolimab. Adults with locally advanced or metastatic head and neck squamous cell, hepatocellular, melanoma or renal cell carcinoma were enrolled in the trial. Before TCR sequencing, CD4+ T cells and CD8+ T cells were sorted from peripheral blood as separate populations. At the junction V is shortened by 0 bases and J by 0 bases, with 8 bases in between. The germline V gene (reference sequence) supplies CDR1 SGHNT and CDR2 YYREEE. Inclusive of the bounding cysteine and phenylalanine, the CDR3 is 15 residues long. Only the CDR3 part of the read is kept: 45 bases, read in frame from the first base.

In the case of this clone: Its antigen remains undetermined. No much larger clonotype is one base removed from it; base qualities were not supplied.

Genomic DNA was extracted from sorted cells for sequencing of the TCRbeta CDR3 region. TCRbeta CDR3 regions were sequenced using the immunoSEQ Assay. Entries here come from immuneACCESS through TCRdb and include only in-frame sequences with V and J called. Some clones fail to appear in such tables; in the studies checked, an unresolved V gene covers under half of the shortfall, and the cause of the remainder is unknown. In all, the sample holds 100,000 or so clones, and roughly 89% of those were seen once. Clones ranked in the top ten supply 0.7% to 0.95% of the sample. Recombination joined TRBV5-4 with TRBJ2-3; the D gene cannot be resolved reliably. This clonotype was sampled from an adult with an advanced solid tumor such as melanoma, head and neck, liver or kidney cancer. This sample comprised CD4+ or CD8+ T cells sorted from blood, obtained in a trial of the OX40 agonist ivuxolimab. The CDR3: CASSLGSVSTDTQYF. The DNA sequence is as follows: TGTGCCAGCAGCTTGGGGAGCGTAAGCACAGATACGCAGTATTTT. The full variable domain, completed from the reference TRBV5-4 and TRBJ2-3 proteins outside the CDR3, reads ETGVTQSPTHLIKTRGQQVTLRCSSQSGHNTVSWYQQALGQGPQFIFQYYREEENGRGNFPPRFSGLQFPNYSSELNVNALELDDSALYLCASSLGSVSTDTQYFGPGTRLTVL.